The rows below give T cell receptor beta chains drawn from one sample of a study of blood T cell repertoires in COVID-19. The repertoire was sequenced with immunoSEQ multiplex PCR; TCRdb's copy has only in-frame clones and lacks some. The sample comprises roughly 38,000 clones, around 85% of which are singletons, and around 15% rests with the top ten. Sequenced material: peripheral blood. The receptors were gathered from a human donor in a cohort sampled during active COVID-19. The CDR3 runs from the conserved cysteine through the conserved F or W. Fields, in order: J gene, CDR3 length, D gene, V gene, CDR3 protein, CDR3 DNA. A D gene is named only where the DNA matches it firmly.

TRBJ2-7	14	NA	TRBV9	CASAPGHSSYEQYF	TGTGCCAGCGCCCCGGGACACAGCTCCTACGAGCAGTACTTC
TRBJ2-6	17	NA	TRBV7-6	CASSLEAANSGANVLTF	TGTGCCAGCAGCTTAGAAGCAGCGAACTCTGGGGCCAACGTCCTGACTTTC
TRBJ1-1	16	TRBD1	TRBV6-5	CASSYFLTGDGTEAFF	TGTGCCAGCAGTTACTTCCTGACAGGGGATGGGACTGAAGCTTTCTTT
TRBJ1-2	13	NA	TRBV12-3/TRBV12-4	CASSLIRGYGYTF	TGTGCCAGCAGTTTAATCAGGGGCTATGGCTACACCTTC
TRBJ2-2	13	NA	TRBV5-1	CASSSGDTGELFF	TGCGCCAGCAGCTCGGGGGACACCGGGGAGCTGTTTTTT
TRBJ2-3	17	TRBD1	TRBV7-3	CASSPTPTGSGTDTQYF	TGTGCCAGCAGCCCAACCCCGACAGGGAGTGGCACAGATACGCAGTATTTT
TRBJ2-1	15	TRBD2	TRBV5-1	CASSLVASGDNEQFF	TGCGCCAGCAGCTTGGTGGCTAGCGGGGACAATGAGCAGTTCTTC
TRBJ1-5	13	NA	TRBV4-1	CASSLQGDQPQHF	TGCGCCAGCAGCCTGCAGGGCGACCAGCCCCAGCATTTT
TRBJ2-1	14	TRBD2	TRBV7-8	CASSLSLAGNEQFF	TGTGCCAGCAGCTTAAGCCTAGCGGGCAATGAGCAGTTCTTC
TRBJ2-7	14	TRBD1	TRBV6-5	CASSSGTGWREQYF	TGTGCCAGCAGCTCCGGGACAGGGTGGAGGGAGCAGTACTTC
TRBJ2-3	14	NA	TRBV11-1	CASSPLAPGDTQYF	TGTGCCAGCAGCCCCCTAGCGCCGGGAGATACGCAGTATTTT
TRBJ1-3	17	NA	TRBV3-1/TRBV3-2	CASGWGSTTGSGNTIYF	TGTGCCAGCGGGTGGGGCTCTACGACAGGCTCCGGAAACACCATATATTTT
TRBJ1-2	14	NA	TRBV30	CAWFDRTLLYGYTF	TGTGCCTGGTTCGACAGAACTCTACTCTATGGCTACACCTTC
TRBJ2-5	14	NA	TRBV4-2	CASSQGTLKETQYF	TGTGCCAGCAGCCAGGGGACTTTGAAAGAGACCCAGTACTTC
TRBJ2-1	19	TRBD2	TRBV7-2	CASSLPGTSGGSSYNEQFF	TGTGCCAGCAGCTTACCCGGGACTAGCGGGGGTAGCTCCTACAATGAGCAGTTCTTC
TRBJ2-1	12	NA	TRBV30	CAWTPTWNEQFF	TGTGCCTGGACCCCGACTTGGAATGAGCAGTTCTTC
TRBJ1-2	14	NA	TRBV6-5	CASSYNGEDYGYTF	TGTGCCAGCAGTTACAATGGGGAGGACTATGGCTACACCTTC
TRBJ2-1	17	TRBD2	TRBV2	CASRGRDRGGPYNEQFF	TGTGCCAGCAGGGGAAGGGACCGGGGGGGCCCGTACAATGAGCAGTTCTTC